This T cell receptor (beta chain) was sequenced in a study of T cells after yellow fever vaccination. Study background: SMART-Seq v4 Ultra Low Input prepared libraries from low-cell fractions. Points from the study as a whole: Peaking faster, on day 5 versus 15, the secondary response was nonetheless weaker. The booster response re-showed most primary clones: more than 95% CD4, approximately 85% CD8.

As for this clonotype: What it recognizes is unknown.

Trimming took 4 bases from V and 5 from J; bases not matched to a gene: 2. Germline values: CDR1 ENHRY, CDR2 SYGVKD. This CDR3 has 12 amino acids. 5'RACE template switching produced TCR cDNA carrying a universal primer site and UMIs. TCRdb fed the 5' RACE reads into MiXCR, producing one record per CDR3 protein. The data show around 550,000 distinct CDR3 sequences, 15% to 20% seen once. The sequencing used PBMCs, collected 15 days after the yellow fever booster vaccination. The origin of this receptor is a man aged 25-45 years who received the YFV17D yellow fever vaccine. The chain joins TRBV10-3 to TRBJ2-7; TRBD2 matches 7 bases. This chain's CDR3 is CAISVTSDEQYF. CDR3 nucleotide sequence: TGTGCCATCAGTGTAACTAGCGACGAGCAGTACTTC.